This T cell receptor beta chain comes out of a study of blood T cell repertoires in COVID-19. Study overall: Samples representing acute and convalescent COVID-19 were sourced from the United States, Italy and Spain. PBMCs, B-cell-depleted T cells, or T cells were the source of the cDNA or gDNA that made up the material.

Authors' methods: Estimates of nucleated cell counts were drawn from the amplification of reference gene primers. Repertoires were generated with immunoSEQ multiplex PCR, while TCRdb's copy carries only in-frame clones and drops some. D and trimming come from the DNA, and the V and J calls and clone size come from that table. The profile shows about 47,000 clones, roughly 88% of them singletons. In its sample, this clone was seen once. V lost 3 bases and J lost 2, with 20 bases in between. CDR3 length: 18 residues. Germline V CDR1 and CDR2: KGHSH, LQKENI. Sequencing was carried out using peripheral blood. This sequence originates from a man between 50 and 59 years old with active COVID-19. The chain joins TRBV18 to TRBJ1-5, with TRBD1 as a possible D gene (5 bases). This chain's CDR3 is CASSPRDGRLSGNQPQHF. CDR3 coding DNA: TGTGCCAGCTCACCGCGGGACGGCCGACTGAGTGGCAATCAGCCCCAGCATTTT. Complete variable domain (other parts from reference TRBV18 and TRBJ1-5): NAGVMQNPRHLVRRRGQEARLRCSPMKGHSHVYWYRQLPEEGLKFMVYLQKENIIDESGMPKERFSAEFPKEGPSILRIQQVVRGDSAAYFCASSPRDGRLSGNQPQHFGDGTRLSIL.